The 26 T cell receptor beta chains presented below share a single source sample, sequenced in a study of cytomegalovirus exposure and HLA in healthy donors. PCR involved 60 Vbeta and 13 Jbeta primers. Measured with immunoSEQ multiplex PCR; TCRdb has only the in-frame clones, and not every one. The table records 100,000 or so clones, over 65% of them present only once. The sample comprised PBMCs. The receptors here all came from a human donor in good health.

The chain has TRBV6-1 and TRBJ1-6, with 9 bases fitting TRBD1. Germline CDR1 reads MNHNS; CDR2 reads SASEGT. This CDR3 contains 14 residues. Unmatched junction bases numbered 5, after V lost 7 bases and J lost 7 bases. CDR3: CASTVTGGNSPLHF. CDR3 in DNA: TGTGCCAGCACCGTAACAGGGGGCAATTCACCCCTCCACTTT.

A few counts support this clone. This chain links TRBV6-1 with TRBJ2-3; no clear D gene. The CDR3 runs 13 residues. Germline values: CDR1 MNHNS, CDR2 SASEGT. The V end lost 0 bases, the J end lost 8 bases, and 9 bases lay between the germline ends. CDR3 sequence (DNA): TGTGCCAGCAGTGAAGCCCCCCAGGCTACGCAGTATTTT. It is translated as CASSEAPQATQYF.

The rearrangement uses TRBV11-1 and TRBJ2-3; 9 nucleotides align to TRBD1. V gave up 2 bases and J gave up 7 bases; unmatched junction bases: 10. CDR1 and CDR2 (germline): SGHAT, FQDESV (reference sequence). The CDR3 extends over 16 amino acids. CDR3 loop: CASSLRTGEVGNTQYF. CDR3 sequence (DNA): TGTGCCAGCAGCTTACGGACAGGGGAAGTCGGTAATACGCAGTATTTT.

This rearrangement joins TRBV25-1 to TRBJ2-1, with no clear D. The CDR3 sequence is 13 residues long. Deletions cut 7 bases from V and 3 bases from J, with 10 bases between. Germline V gene sequence: CDR1 MGHDK, CDR2 SYGVNS. The CDR3 region is CASNPLGYNEQFF. The CDR3 region has the DNA TGTGCCAGCAACCCCCTAGGCTACAATGAGCAGTTCTTC.

In its sample, this clone was seen once. The J gene is TRBJ1-1, the V gene TRBV19; 8 bases are a match to TRBD1. The CDR3 spans 13 residues. The germline CDR1 and CDR2 sequences are LNHDA and SQIVND (reference sequence). V lost 10 bases and J lost 1; bases outside the gene matches: 5. This CDR3 reads CATATGGNTEAFF. The CDR3, as DNA: TGTGCCACCGCTACAGGGGGGAACACTGAAGCTTTCTTT.

J is TRBJ1-4 and V is TRBV7-9; 7 bases align to TRBD1. V lost 5 bases, J lost 0 bases, and 6 bases stayed unmatched. Germline V gene lookup returns CDR1 SEHNR and CDR2 FQNEAQ (reference sequence). The CDR3 runs 16 residues. The CDR3, as DNA: TGTGCCAGCAGCCCAGAGGGGGCTGCAACTAATGAAAAACTGTTTTTT. It specifies CASSPEGAATNEKLFF.

The chain is built from TRBV7-2 and TRBJ1-2; D is undetermined. Trimming cost V 6 bases and J 4 bases, with 6 bases left between them. The CDR3 contains 11 residues. Germline V gene sequence: CDR1 SGHTA, CDR2 FQGNSA. For the CDR3, the DNA is TGTGCCAGCAGTTCTCCCTATGGCTACACCTTC. Translation gives CASSSPYGYTF.

The rearrangement uses TRBV2 and TRBJ2-7, with 9 bases that match TRBD1. Trimming at V came to 6 bases and at J to 6 bases, leaving 12 bases not matched to a gene. CDR1 is SNHLY and CDR2 is FYNNEI in the germline V gene. CDR3 length: 15 amino acids. CDR3 region: CASRAGTGRVGEQYF. The CDR3 coding sequence is TGTGCCAGCAGGGCCGGGACAGGGAGGGTCGGCGAGCAGTACTTC.

V is TRBV5-4 and J is TRBJ1-1; possible D gene TRBD1, 5 bases. Per the germline V gene, CDR1 is SGHNT and CDR2 is YYREEE (reference sequence). This CDR3 has 15 amino acids. Trimming cost V 4 bases and J 7 bases, with 20 bases left between them. For the CDR3, the DNA is TGTGCCAGCAGCCCCCGGACACCCATCGAGAGTGAAGCTTTCTTT. Its protein is CASSPRTPIESEAFF.

The chain combines TRBV28 with TRBJ2-3, with 9 positions matching TRBD2. Germline V gives CDR1 MDHEN, CDR2 SYDVKM. V lost 3 bases and J lost 1; bases outside the gene matches: 11. This CDR3 comprises 18 residues. The chain's CDR3 is CASSLTTSGRVRTDTQYF. The CDR3 DNA sequence: TGTGCCAGCAGTTTGACGACTAGCGGACGTGTACGCACAGATACGCAGTATTTT.

This clone appeared once. The genes are TRBV15 and TRBJ2-5, with a tentative D call TRBD2 (5 bases). Between the trimmed V and J ends, which lost 7 bases and 3 bases, there was a span of 21 bases. Germline assignment: CDR1 LNHNV and CDR2 YYDKDF (reference sequence). The CDR3 spans 16 residues. The CDR3 region is CATNPDRLRGEETQYF. The CDR3 coding sequence is TGTGCCACCAATCCGGACCGACTAAGAGGAGAAGAGACCCAGTACTTC.

The chain uses TRBV19 and TRBJ2-1, with D perhaps matching TRBD2 (6 bases). CDR1 is LNHDA, CDR2 SQIVND, per germline (reference sequence). The CDR3 runs to 15 residues. Trimming shortened V by 3 bases and J by 4 bases, and 13 bases separated the two germline ends. CDR3 sequence (DNA): TGTGCCAGTAGTATTCTAGCGTCAGGATACAATGAGCAGTTCTTC. Its translation: CASSILASGYNEQFF.

The chain has TRBV2 and TRBJ1-4, with D perhaps matching TRBD1 (6 bases). Trimming removed 8 bases at V and 8 bases at J, with 12 bases between. The CDR3 covers 12 residues. Looked up from germline, CDR1 is SNHLY and CDR2 is FYNNEI. CDR3 coding DNA: TGTGCCAGCGCACAGGGAGCCGAAAAACTGTTTTTT. Translation gives CASAQGAEKLFF.

CDR3 DNA: TGTGCCAGCAGGGAGGACAGGGCCTCCTACGAGCAGTACTTC. Translated: CASREDRASYEQYF. The chain is built from TRBV6-6 and TRBJ2-7, with 8 bases matching TRBD1. The CDR3 is 14 amino acids. CDR1 and CDR2 (germline): MNHNY, SVGAGI (reference sequence). J lost 0 bases, V lost 6 bases, and 4 bases had no gene match.

This chain links TRBV5-4 with TRBJ2-1, with D possibly TRBD2 on 6 matching bases. The CDR3 totals 13 residues. CDR1 is SGHNT, CDR2 YYREEE, per germline (reference sequence). V was trimmed by 3 bases and J by 3 bases, leaving 7 bases between them. Here the CDR3 reads CASSWDFYNEQFF. In DNA form, the CDR3 reads TGTGCCAGCAGCTGGGACTTCTACAATGAGCAGTTCTTC.

This chain uses TRBV27 with TRBJ2-7; D might be TRBD1 (5 bases). Germline values: CDR1 MNHEY, CDR2 SMNVEV (reference sequence). The CDR3 runs to 12 residues. With 4 bases removed from V and 5 bases from J, the gap between germline ends came to 9 bases. The CDR3 coding sequence is TGTGCCAGCAGTTATGGGGCCCACGAGCAGTACTTC. This encodes CASSYGAHEQYF.

The chain links TRBV27 to TRBJ1-5, with D perhaps TRBD1 (5 bases). The V gene's germline CDR1 is MNHEY and CDR2 SMNVEV (reference sequence). This CDR3 is 14 amino acids long. Trimming stripped 3 bases from V and 6 bases from J, with 12 bases between. The DNA for the CDR3 is TGTGCCAGCAGTTTCCGCGGGGACCGTCAGCCCCAGCATTTT. Translation: CASSFRGDRQPQHF.

The chain couples TRBV6-6 to TRBJ1-2; D is perhaps TRBD1 (5 bases). Trimming removed 5 bases from V and 1 base from J, with 8 bases in between. The germline V gene encodes CDR1 MNHNY and CDR2 SVGAGI (reference sequence). The CDR3 runs 13 residues. The CDR3 is CASSPGLNYGYTF. In DNA, the CDR3 is TGTGCCAGCAGTCCGGGACTTAACTATGGCTACACCTTC.

This chain joins TRBV19 and TRBJ1-1; D is possibly TRBD1 (6 bases). V was trimmed by 6 bases and J by 1 base, leaving 15 bases between them. Germline assignment: CDR1 LNHDA and CDR2 SQIVND (reference sequence). CDR3 size: 15 residues. In DNA form, the CDR3 reads TGTGCCAGTAGCCCCGTAGACAGGTGGAACACTGAAGCTTTCTTT. As protein: CASSPVDRWNTEAFF. The variable domain in full, completed from reference TRBV19 and TRBJ1-1, reads DGGITQSPKYLFRKEGQNVTLSCEQNLNHDAMYWYRQDPGQGLRLIYYSQIVNDFQKGDIAEGYSVSREKKESFPLTVTSAQKNPTAFYLCASSPVDRWNTEAFFGQGTRLTVV.

The chain carries TRBV5-4 and TRBJ1-2, with unresolved D. V dropped 4 bases and J dropped 8 bases, with 12 bases sitting between them. This CDR3 contains 12 residues. Germline loops: CDR1 SGHNT, CDR2 YYREEE (reference sequence). The CDR3, as DNA: TGTGCCAGCAGCGGTATAGTATCCGGCTACACCTTC. It specifies CASSGIVSGYTF. The full variable domain, completed using reference TRBV5-4 and TRBJ1-2, is ETGVTQSPTHLIKTRGQQVTLRCSSQSGHNTVSWYQQALGQGPQFIFQYYREEENGRGNFPPRFSGLQFPNYSSELNVNALELDDSALYLCASSGIVSGYTFGSGTRLTVV.

The chain couples TRBV19 to TRBJ1-1; D unresolved. This CDR3 is 9 amino acids long. Trimming removed 5 bases at V and 10 bases at J, with 5 bases between. From germline, CDR1 is LNHDA and CDR2 SQIVND (reference sequence). CDR3 amino acids: CASSPGAFF. The CDR3 coding sequence is TGTGCCAGTAGTCCCGGAGCTTTCTTT.

The V call is TRBV10-3, the J call TRBJ2-1, with D uncertain. Looked up from germline, CDR1 is ENHRY and CDR2 is SYGVKD. Trimming stripped 4 bases from V and 6 bases from J, with 4 bases between. The CDR3 has 11 residues. The CDR3: CAISAGNEQFF. The CDR3 nucleotides are TGTGCCATCAGTGCGGGCAATGAGCAGTTCTTC.

This sequence joins TRBV5-6 and TRBJ1-2, with 7 bases identical to TRBD1. Germline V CDR1 and CDR2: SGHDT, YYEEEE. V shed 4 bases, J shed 4 bases, and the junction held 4 bases outside the gene matches. The CDR3 has 13 residues. The CDR3: CASSPGDSYGYTF. The DNA of the CDR3 is TGTGCCAGCAGCCCGGGGGACAGCTATGGCTACACCTTC. Looking up the rest from reference TRBV5-6 and TRBJ1-2 gives the full variable domain: DAGVTQSPTHLIKTRGQQVTLRCSPKSGHDTVSWYQQALGQGPQFIFQYYEEEERQRGNFPDRFSGHQFPNYSSELNVNALLLGDSALYLCASSPGDSYGYTFGSGTRLTVV.

This chain uses TRBV25-1 with TRBJ1-2; possible D gene TRBD1, 5 bases. CDR1 MGHDK and CDR2 SYGVNS come from the germline V gene. The CDR3 runs to 17 residues. V dropped 0 bases and J dropped 2 bases, with 16 bases sitting between them. The CDR3 DNA reads TGTGCCAGCAGTGAATATACCCAGGGTCACCCAAACTATGGCTACACCTTC. Residues: CASSEYTQGHPNYGYTF.

V and J are TRBV28 and TRBJ2-5, with 9 nucleotides matching TRBD1. Trimming took 5 bases from V and 4 from J; bases not matched to a gene: 14. CDR3 length: 17 amino acids. Germline CDR1 reads MDHEN; CDR2 reads SYDVKM. CDR3 amino acids: CASSPYRGRRSGETQYF. As DNA, the CDR3 is TGTGCCAGCAGTCCATACAGGGGGCGCCGTTCAGGAGAGACCCAGTACTTC.

The chain uses TRBV4-2 and TRBJ1-4; perhaps TRBD1 as D (5 bases). CDR3 size: 15 residues. Germline CDR1 LGHNA, CDR2 YNFKEQ. V lost 1 base to trimming and J lost 10 bases, with 16 bases between them. CDR3 sequence reads: CASSQVGEGARKLFF. CDR3 sequence (DNA): TGTGCCAGCAGCCAAGTTGGTGAAGGGGCGAGAAAACTGTTTTTT.